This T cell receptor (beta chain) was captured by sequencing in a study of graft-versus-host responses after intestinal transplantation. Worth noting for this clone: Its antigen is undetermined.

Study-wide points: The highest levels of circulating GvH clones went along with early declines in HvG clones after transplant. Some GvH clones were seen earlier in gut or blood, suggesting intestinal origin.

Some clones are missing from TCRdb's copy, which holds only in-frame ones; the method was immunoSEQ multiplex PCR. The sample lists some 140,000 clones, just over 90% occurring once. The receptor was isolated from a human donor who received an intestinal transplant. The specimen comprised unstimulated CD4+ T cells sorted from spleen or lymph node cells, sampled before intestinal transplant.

The CDR3 sequence is CASSPGGTDTQYF. CDR3 in DNA: TGTGCCAGCAGTCCGGGGGGCACAGATACGCAGTATTTT. The chain recombines TRBV6-5 with TRBJ2-3; maybe TRBD2 (6 bases). The V gene lost 5 bases and the J gene lost 1 base, with 7 bases spanning the gap. Germline V gene data show CDR1 as MNHEY and CDR2 as SVGAGI. CDR3 length equals 13 residues.